This TCR beta chain was sequenced during a study of cytomegalovirus exposure and HLA in healthy donors. Study-wide context: Earlier, 150 million to 200 million T cells were analyzed, and some 120 million unique TCR beta sequences were found among them. About 85 million unique TCR sequences came from HLA-typed donors in an early release. Study conclusions and caveats: Common viral pathogens (according to a later analysis) appeared linked to several of the most significant clusters. Association of under 20,000 TCR beta sequences with HLA alleles was found at 0.05 false discovery rate in a later analysis.

13 Jbeta primers and 60 Vbeta primers were used for the PCR. Method: immunoSEQ multiplex PCR; TCRdb's copy keeps in-frame clones and lacks some. The table has about 93,000 clones, roughly 79% seen once; the top ten hold 0.57%. As for this clone: What it recognizes is unknown.

The V end lost 4 bases, the J end lost 11 bases, and 18 bases lay between the germline ends. CDR1 is SGHTA and CDR2 is FQGNSA in the germline V gene. This CDR3 is built from 14 residues. The TCR was taken from a man younger than 45 in good health and CMV-seronegative. Sequenced sample: PBMCs. This chain joins TRBV7-2 and TRBJ1-5; D is unresolved. CDR3: CASSWLDGNSAQHF. CDR3 nucleotide sequence: TGTGCCAGCAGCTGGCTGGACGGGAATTCGGCCCAGCATTTT.